Presented here are 6 T cell receptor beta chains from one specimen sequenced in a study of CD4+ T cells in melanoma. Method: immunoSEQ multiplex PCR; TCRdb's copy keeps in-frame clones and lacks some. The sample consists of tens of thousands of clones, over 60% of them appearing once. Sample: tumor tissue. These receptors came from a human donor with melanoma.

The CDR3 sequence: CASSPFYSGGHNEQFF. CDR3 coding DNA: TGTGCCAGCTCACCCTTCTATAGCGGGGGACACAATGAGCAGTTCTTC. The rearrangement links TRBV18 to TRBJ2-1; 9 bases map to TRBD2. This CDR3 comprises 16 residues. V trimming: 3 bases; J trimming: 5 bases; junction bases outside the gene matches: 8. Per germline, CDR1 KGHSH and CDR2 LQKENI.

This chain uses TRBV4-2 with TRBJ1-2, with 7 positions matching TRBD1. The CDR3 contains 16 residues. Losses at the gene ends were 4 bases for V and 4 bases for J; bases not matched to a gene: 12. Looked up from germline, CDR1 is LGHNA and CDR2 is YNFKEQ. The CDR3: CASSRDRDRRPYGYTF. DNA of the CDR3: TGTGCCAGCAGCCGAGACCGGGACAGAAGACCCTATGGCTACACCTTC.

The chain couples TRBV28 to TRBJ2-7; no reliable D call. The germline V and J ends were trimmed by 11 bases and 1 base, with 18 bases remaining between them. The CDR3 consists of 14 residues. Per germline, CDR1 MDHEN and CDR2 SYDVKM. CDR3 protein: CASVGVIWSYEQYF. CDR3 bases: TGTGCCTCGGTTGGGGTGATTTGGTCCTACGAGCAGTACTTC.

The rearrangement links TRBV27 to TRBJ2-7; 10 bases match TRBD2. CDR3 length: 15 residues. Germline V CDR1 and CDR2: MNHEY, SMNVEV (reference sequence). Unmatched junction bases numbered 4, after V lost 3 bases and J lost 2 bases. CDR3 in DNA: TGTGCCAGCAGTTTCGCTAGCGGGGGAACCTACGAGCAGTACTTC. It yields the protein CASSFASGGTYEQYF.

This clone has a handful of counts. The rearrangement joins TRBV5-6 to TRBJ1-2; 10 nucleotides agree with TRBD1. The CDR3 has 13 residues. After removal of 8 bases from V and 7 bases from J, the junction contained 8 bases not matched to a gene. The germline gives CDR1 SGHDT, CDR2 YYEEEE. The CDR3 spells CASQDRGVSGYTF. The CDR3 DNA reads as TGTGCCAGTCAGGACAGGGGGGTCTCTGGCTACACCTTC.

This clone came up many times. The chain combines TRBV10-3 with TRBJ2-7; the D is unclear. V was trimmed by 0 bases and J by 2 bases, leaving 2 bases between them. Germline assignment: CDR1 ENHRY and CDR2 SYGVKD. The CDR3 is 12 amino acids. The CDR3 region is CAISESPYEQYF. DNA of the CDR3: TGTGCCATCAGTGAGTCCCCCTACGAGCAGTACTTC.